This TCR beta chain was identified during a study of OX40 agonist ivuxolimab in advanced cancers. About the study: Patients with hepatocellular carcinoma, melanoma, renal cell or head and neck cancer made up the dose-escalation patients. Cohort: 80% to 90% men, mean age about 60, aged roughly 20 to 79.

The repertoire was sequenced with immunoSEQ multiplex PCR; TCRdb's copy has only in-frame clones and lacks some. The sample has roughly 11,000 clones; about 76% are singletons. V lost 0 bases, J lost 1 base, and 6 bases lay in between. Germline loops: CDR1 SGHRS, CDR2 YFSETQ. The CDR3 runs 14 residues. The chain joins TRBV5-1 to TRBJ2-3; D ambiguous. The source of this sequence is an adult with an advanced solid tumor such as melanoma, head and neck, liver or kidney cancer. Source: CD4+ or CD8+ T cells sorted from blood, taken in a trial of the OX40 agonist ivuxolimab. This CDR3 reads CASSLETGTDTQYF. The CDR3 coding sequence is TGCGCCAGCAGCTTGGAAACTGGCACAGATACGCAGTATTTT.